This T cell receptor beta chain was found in a study of cytomegalovirus exposure and HLA in healthy donors. In the case of this clone: The antigen remains unidentified.

PCR was performed using 60 Vbeta and 13 Jbeta primers. The protocol was immunoSEQ multiplex PCR, while the TCRdb copy is restricted to in-frame clones and leaves out a portion. This sample has roughly 180,000 clones, with roughly 80% found just once. Notes on the study in general: A later analysis found TCR association rates differed by HLA locus, highest for DRB1 and lowest for HLA-C. The study reported that TCR beta sequences accurately predicted HLA-A and HLA-B alleles in most subjects. A previous analysis found most TCR beta V segments productive roughly 87% or roughly 30% of the time.

The clonotype was recovered from a man aged 25 to 40 in good health and CMV-seronegative. The sample taken for sequencing was PBMCs.

CDR3 protein: CASSQDVRQGAGSGSPLHF. DNA for the CDR3: TGTGCCAGCAGCCAAGATGTCCGGCAGGGTGCGGGATCCGGATCACCCCTCCACTTT. This chain joins TRBV14 and TRBJ1-6, with a possible D match to TRBD1 (5 bases). Germline CDR1 SGHDN, CDR2 FVKESK. This CDR3 contains 19 residues. Trimming shortened V by 0 bases and J by 10 bases, and 25 bases separated the two germline ends.